This T cell receptor (beta chain) was recorded in a study of PD-1 blockade in classical Hodgkin lymphoma. Across the study: Patients were infused with nivolumab 3 mg/kg every 2 weeks.

Points on this clone: What it binds is unknown.

Data came from immunoSEQ multiplex PCR; TCRdb stores just in-frame clones and leaves some out. The sample yields 12,000 or so clones, 80% to 85% seen once. Germline V lookup: CDR1 SEHNR, CDR2 FQNEAQ (reference sequence). V was shortened by 5 bases and J by 5 bases, with 9 bases between the two germline ends. This CDR3 is 13 amino acids long. Every patient was affected by relapse after autologous stem cell transplantation, while exposure to brentuximab vedotin was not uniform. Magnetic negative selection isolated CD8+ T cells from thawed PBMCs. When best responses were assessed, they were complete response, partial response or progressive disease. Findings and caveats of the study: Newly diagnosed patients were reported to start with lower TCR diversity than healthy donors. CD4+ TCR diversity rose significantly by C4D1, and CD8+ TCR diversity did not.

The chain joins TRBV7-9 to TRBJ2-2; tentatively, D is TRBD1 or TRBD2 (5 bases each). Material: CD8+ T cells from blood, obtained at baseline. The sequence derives from a human donor with classical Hodgkin lymphoma. The CDR3 sequence is CASSTWGTGELFF. The CDR3 region has the DNA TGTGCCAGCAGCACTTGGGGGACCGGGGAGCTGTTTTTT.